Listed below are T cell receptor beta chains from one sample, sequenced in a study of blood T cell repertoires in COVID-19. TCRdb's table, derived via immunoSEQ multiplex PCR, lists solely in-frame clones and lacks some. The table shows more than 150,000 clones, with nearly 80% occurring only once. What was sequenced was peripheral blood. The receptor set was obtained from a woman in her seventies with acute or convalescent COVID-19. Each CDR3 is given with its conserved first and last residue. A D gene is named only where the DNA matches it firmly. The listing skips clone size in some rows; elsewhere it reads once, few, many or a size class.

V	D	size	J	CDR3	DNA
TRBV24-1	-	-	TRBJ2-5	CATSDTSGVQETQYF	TGTGCCACCAGTGATACTTCAGGGGTCCAAGAGACCCAGTACTTC
TRBV7-2	TRBD2	-	TRBJ2-1	CASSSLVGGSGEQFF	TGTGCCAGCAGCTCCCTTGTCGGCGGGAGTGGTGAGCAGTTCTTC
TRBV7-3	TRBD2	-	TRBJ2-3	CASSTGTSGSTDTQYF	TGTGCCAGCAGCACTGGGACTAGCGGAAGCACAGATACGCAGTATTTT
TRBV6-5	-	-	TRBJ2-1	CATDPGTLVNEQFF	TGTGCCACCGACCCTGGGACATTAGTCAATGAGCAGTTCTTC
TRBV7-3	TRBD2	-	TRBJ2-1	CASSKRLADYNEQFF	TGTGCCAGCAGCAAAAGACTAGCGGATTACAATGAGCAGTTCTTC
TRBV7-3	TRBD2	-	TRBJ2-1	CASSRVGTSGNNEQFF	TGTGCCAGCAGCCGCGTCGGGACTAGCGGCAACAATGAGCAGTTCTTC
TRBV2	TRBD1	once	TRBJ2-7	CASRRQGSSYEQYF	TGTGCCAGCCGACGACAGGGGAGCTCCTACGAGCAGTACTTC
TRBV3-1/TRBV3-2	TRBD2	-	TRBJ2-7	CASSPSGLAGEREQYF	TGTGCCAGCAGTCCTTCGGGACTAGCGGGAGAGCGCGAGCAGTACTTC
TRBV5-1	TRBD1	once	TRBJ2-5	CASSSGTGGEETQYF	TGCGCCAGCAGCTCCGGGACAGGGGGGGAAGAGACCCAGTACTTC
TRBV18	-	-	TRBJ2-1	CASSPPRSQYEQFF	TGTGCCAGCTCACCACCCAGGTCCCAGTACGAGCAGTTCTTC
TRBV9	TRBD2	-	TRBJ2-1	CASSAGLAGGNEQFF	TGTGCCAGCAGCGCGGGACTAGCGGGAGGGAATGAGCAGTTCTTC
TRBV5-8	-	-	TRBJ1-1	CASSLVPSDTEAFF	TGTGCCAGCAGCTTGGTACCCAGTGACACTGAAGCTTTCTTT
TRBV30	TRBD1	-	TRBJ1-6	CAWSVSGQVNSPLHF	TGTGCCTGGAGTGTATCGGGACAGGTTAATTCACCCCTCCACTTT
TRBV2	-	-	TRBJ1-6	CASSGRGGNSPLHF	TGTGCCAGCAGTGGACGGGGGGGGAATTCACCCCTCCACTTT
TRBV7-3	TRBD1	-	TRBJ2-2	CASSLTRIGGNTGELFF	TGTGCCAGCAGCTTAACTCGAATAGGGGGCAACACCGGGGAGCTGTTTTTT
TRBV29-1	TRBD2	-	TRBJ2-3	CSVYPIAGARDTQYF	TGCAGCGTTTATCCCATAGCGGGAGCTCGAGATACGCAGTATTTT
TRBV6-5	-	-	TRBJ2-7	CASSRRQRSKHEQYF	TGTGCCAGCAGCCGGAGACAGCGTTCTAAACACGAGCAGTACTTC
TRBV5-4	TRBD1	-	TRBJ2-3	CASSFRDRVNTQYF	TGTGCCAGCAGCTTCCGGGACAGGGTAAATACGCAGTATTTT
TRBV30	TRBD2	-	TRBJ2-5	CAMGLAGVETQYF	TGTGCCATGGGACTAGCGGGAGTAGAGACCCAGTACTTC
TRBV30	-	-	TRBJ2-1	CAWSVGQGYVNEQFF	TGTGCCTGGAGTGTTGGCCAGGGGTACGTCAATGAGCAGTTCTTC
TRBV6-6	TRBD1	-	TRBJ1-5	CASSSPDRGNQPQHF	TGTGCCAGCAGTTCCCCGGACAGGGGAAATCAGCCCCAGCATTTT
TRBV7-9	-	-	TRBJ1-1	CASSPTGGANTEAFF	TGTGCCAGCAGCCCCACAGGAGGGGCTAACACTGAAGCTTTCTTT
TRBV29-1	TRBD1	-	TRBJ2-1	CSVPTVQGVGDEQFF	TGCAGCGTTCCTACGGTCCAGGGGGTCGGGGATGAGCAGTTCTTC
TRBV5-1	TRBD2	-	TRBJ2-1	CASSLLAGVENEQFF	TGCGCCAGCAGCTTGCTAGCGGGAGTAGAAAATGAGCAGTTCTTC
TRBV27	TRBD1	once	TRBJ2-1	CASSRTGQLFSSQFF	TGTGCCAGCAGTCGAACGGGACAGTTATTTTCGTCGCAGTTCTTC
TRBV2	-	-	TRBJ1-5	CASSLDAGINQPQHF	TGTGCCAGCAGCCTCGACGCAGGAATCAATCAGCCCCAGCATTTT
TRBV11-2	-	-	TRBJ2-1	CATRRGSYNEQFF	TGTGCCACCCGACGGGGCTCCTACAATGAGCAGTTCTTC
TRBV7-9	TRBD1	-	TRBJ1-1	CASSLEGQGYEAFF	TGTGCCAGCAGCTTAGAGGGACAGGGTTATGAAGCTTTCTTT
TRBV5-5	TRBD2	-	TRBJ2-3	CASSTLAGGRTDTQYF	TGTGCCAGCAGCACTTTAGCGGGAGGACGCACAGATACGCAGTATTTT
TRBV24-1	TRBD1	-	TRBJ2-1	CATSDSAQGASYNEQFF	TGTGCCACCAGTGACTCAGCACAGGGGGCGTCCTACAATGAGCAGTTCTTC
TRBV19	-	once	TRBJ2-3	CASSPQGVLTDTQYF	TGTGCCAGTAGTCCCCAAGGGGTGTTGACAGATACGCAGTATTTT
TRBV6-1	TRBD1	-	TRBJ1-1	CASSVARTGANTEAFF	TGTGCCAGCAGTGTCGCGCGGACAGGGGCGAACACTGAAGCTTTCTTT
TRBV4-1	-	-	TRBJ2-4	CASSRPGQVDIQYF	TGCGCCAGCAGCCGGCCGGGACAAGTGGACATTCAGTACTTC
TRBV7-2	-	-	TRBJ2-5	CASSTGLPPETQYF	TGTGCCAGCAGCACCGGACTACCCCCCGAGACCCAGTACTTC
TRBV29-1	-	-	TRBJ1-1	CSVANRYSQGAEAFF	TGCAGCGTCGCCAATCGGTATAGCCAAGGGGCTGAAGCTTTCTTT
TRBV29-1	TRBD2	-	TRBJ2-2	CSPTPGGGAGELFF	TGCAGCCCCACCCCGGGAGGCGGGGCCGGGGAGCTGTTTTTT
TRBV6-5	TRBD1	once	TRBJ1-1	CASTPGTGNTEAFF	TGTGCCAGCACCCCGGGGACAGGGAACACTGAAGCTTTCTTT
TRBV9	TRBD1	-	TRBJ2-3	CASSVDRSSDTQYF	TGTGCCAGCAGCGTGGACAGGAGTTCAGATACGCAGTATTTT
TRBV19	-	-	TRBJ1-5	CASSTYRDQPQHF	TGTGCCAGTAGTACGTACAGGGATCAGCCCCAGCATTTT
TRBV29-1	TRBD2	few	TRBJ2-1	CSSTRTSGTANEQFF	TGCAGCTCCACCAGGACTAGCGGGACCGCCAATGAGCAGTTCTTC
TRBV10-3	TRBD1	-	TRBJ1-6	CATREDRDNSPLHF	TGTGCCACCAGAGAGGACAGGGATAATTCACCCCTCCACTTT
TRBV7-3	-	once	TRBJ2-3	CASSLAGLSTDTQYF	TGTGCCAGCAGCTTGGCAGGACTCAGCACAGATACGCAGTATTTT
TRBV9	TRBD2	-	TRBJ2-2	CASSGLAGTGELFF	TGTGCCAGCAGTGGACTAGCGGGAACCGGGGAGCTGTTTTTT
TRBV19	-	-	TRBJ1-1	CASTTDQGTEAFF	TGTGCCAGTACCACGGATCAGGGCACTGAAGCTTTCTTT
TRBV20-1	-	-	TRBJ1-1	CSASRSAVTEAFF	TGCAGTGCTAGTAGATCGGCGGTCACTGAAGCTTTCTTT
TRBV6-1	-	-	TRBJ1-4	CASSDQGSLTTNEKLFF	TGTGCCAGCAGTGACCAGGGATCCCTGACCACTAATGAAAAACTGTTTTTT
TRBV6-4	-	-	TRBJ1-2	CASSDSNQARYGYTF	TGTGCCAGCAGTGACTCGAATCAGGCACGCTATGGCTACACCTTC
TRBV7-9	TRBD2	once	TRBJ2-7	CASSPPSSGRYEQYF	TGTGCCAGCAGCCCCCCCTCGAGCGGGAGATACGAGCAGTACTTC
TRBV3-1/TRBV3-2	-	-	TRBJ2-7	CASSQVWSGRGYEQYF	TGTGCCAGCAGCCAAGTGTGGTCAGGAAGGGGCTACGAGCAGTACTTC
TRBV6-5	-	-	TRBJ1-1	CASSLGGNTEAFF	TGTGCCAGCAGCCTCGGGGGTAACACTGAAGCTTTCTTT
TRBV3-1/TRBV3-2	TRBD2	-	TRBJ2-2	CASSRLAVKAGELFF	TGTGCCAGCAGCCGGCTAGCGGTGAAAGCCGGGGAGCTGTTTTTT
TRBV12-3/TRBV12-4	-	-	TRBJ1-2	CASGTGKNYGYTF	TGTGCCAGTGGAACAGGGAAAAATTATGGCTACACCTTC
TRBV7-9	TRBD2	-	TRBJ2-5	CASTRGSGRSETQYF	TGTGCCAGCACCCGGGGTAGCGGGAGGTCGGAGACCCAGTACTTC
TRBV9	TRBD2	-	TRBJ2-3	CASAGGAGVTDTQYF	TGTGCCAGCGCCGGGGGGGCAGGGGTTACAGATACGCAGTATTTT
TRBV12-3/TRBV12-4	-	-	TRBJ1-1	CASYYRVKAEAFF	TGTGCCAGCTACTACAGGGTGAAGGCTGAAGCTTTCTTT
TRBV19	-	-	TRBJ2-3	CASSKERGSDTQYF	TGTGCCAGTAGTAAAGAGAGGGGGTCAGATACGCAGTATTTT
TRBV5-6	TRBD1	-	TRBJ2-7	CASSWGRTGPSYEQYF	TGTGCCAGCAGCTGGGGACGGACAGGGCCCTCCTACGAGCAGTACTTC